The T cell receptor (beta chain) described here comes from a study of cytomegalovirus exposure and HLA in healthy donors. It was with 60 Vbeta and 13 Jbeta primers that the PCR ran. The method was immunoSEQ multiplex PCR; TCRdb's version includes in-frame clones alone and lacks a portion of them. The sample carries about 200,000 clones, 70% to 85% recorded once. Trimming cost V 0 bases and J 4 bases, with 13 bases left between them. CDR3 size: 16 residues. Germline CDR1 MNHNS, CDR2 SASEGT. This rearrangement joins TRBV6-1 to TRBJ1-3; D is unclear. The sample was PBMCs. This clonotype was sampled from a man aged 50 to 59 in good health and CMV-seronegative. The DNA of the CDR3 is TGTGCCAGCAGTGAAGCGCGGCCAGACGTGGGAAACACCATATATTTT. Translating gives CASSEARPDVGNTIYF.